Each of the 13 T cell receptor beta chains below was sequenced from the same sample in a study of shared clonotypes between healthy human individuals. TCRdb's table, derived via immunoSEQ multiplex PCR, lists solely in-frame clones and lacks some. In the table there are millions of clones, 85% to 95% of which are singletons. Sequencing input: naive CD4+ T cells sorted from blood. Subset reported: CD45RA+ positively selected. The origin of the receptors is a man aged 18 to 29 in good health.

Note on this clone: This CDR3 is also generated by other DNA sequences in the sample. The J gene is TRBJ2-3, the V gene TRBV5-1, with no clear D. The germline V gene encodes CDR1 SGHRS and CDR2 YFSETQ. The CDR3 runs 14 residues. The V gene lost 0 bases and the J gene lost 2 bases, with 7 bases spanning the gap. CDR3 in amino acids: CASSLAEVTDTQYF. CDR3 DNA sequence: TGCGCCAGCAGCTTGGCCGAGGTCACAGATACGCAGTATTTT.

CDR3 loop: CASLGSETQYF. The CDR3 DNA sequence: TGTGCCAGCTTAGGGTCAGAGACCCAGTACTTC. The chain recombines TRBV2 with TRBJ2-5; D remains unclear. The germline V gene has CDR1 SNHLY and CDR2 FYNNEI. The CDR3 totals 11 residues. V was shortened by 8 bases and J by 4 bases, with 8 bases between the two germline ends.

This chain links TRBV6-5 with TRBJ2-7; 10 bases are shared with TRBD2. The CDR3 contains 14 residues. With V trimmed by 5 bases and J by 5 bases, 6 bases remained unmatched. CDR1 MNHEY and CDR2 SVGAGI come from the germline V gene. CDR3 bases: TGTGCCAGCAGTCCCAGTCTAGCGGGAGACGAGCAGTACTTC. It translates to CASSPSLAGDEQYF.

The V call is TRBV2, the J call TRBJ1-3; D is unclear. Trimming shortened V by 5 bases and J by 4 bases, and 9 bases separated the two germline ends. In germline, CDR1 is SNHLY, CDR2 FYNNEI. This CDR3 spans 13 amino acids. In DNA, the CDR3 is TGTGCCAGCAGTTTATCGAACGGAAACACCATATATTTT. Translating it yields CASSLSNGNTIYF. Variable domain in full (rest from reference TRBV2 and TRBJ1-3): EPEVTQTPSHQVTQMGQEVILRCVPISNHLYFYWYRQILGQKVEFLVSFYNNEISEKSEIFDDQFSVERPDGSNFTLKIRSTKLEDSAMYFCASSLSNGNTIYFGEGSWLTVV.

The V gene is TRBV10-2, the J gene TRBJ1-2, with TRBD1 as a possible D gene (6 bases). The germline gives CDR1 WSHSY, CDR2 SAAADI. Trimming took off 2 bases at V and 4 bases at J, with 17 bases between the two ends. The CDR3 runs to 16 residues. The CDR3 is CASSEPSGGGPYGYTF. The CDR3 nucleotides read TGCGCCAGCAGTGAGCCCAGCGGGGGGGGCCCCTATGGCTACACCTTC.

The chain combines TRBV28 with TRBJ2-2; TRBD1 agrees at 9 bases. This CDR3 spans 16 amino acids. The V gene end was trimmed by 4 bases and the J gene end by 5 bases; junction bases not matched to a gene: 8. From germline, CDR1 is MDHEN and CDR2 SYDVKM. The CDR3 sequence: CASSSGQGSRTGELFF. The CDR3 nucleotides are TGTGCCAGCAGTTCGGGACAGGGCTCGCGGACCGGGGAGCTGTTTTTT. The complete variable domain, with remaining parts taken from reference TRBV28 and TRBJ2-2, reads DVKVTQSSRYLVKRTGEKVFLECVQDMDHENMFWYRQDPGLGLRLIYFSYDVKMKEKGDIPEGYSVSREKKERFSLILESASTNQTSMYLCASSSGQGSRTGELFFGEGSRLTVL.

The chain is built from TRBV18 and TRBJ2-1, with TRBD2 matching 10 bases. The CDR3 spans 14 residues. Trimming took 6 bases from V and 7 from J; bases not matched to a gene: 6. The germline gives CDR1 KGHSH, CDR2 LQKENI. CDR3 loop: CASSLSSGSNEQFF. As DNA, the CDR3 is TGTGCCAGCTCCCTGTCTAGCGGGAGTAATGAGCAGTTCTTC.

As for this clone: At the DNA level, this CDR3 is encoded by other sequences in the same sample as well. The chain couples TRBV5-1 to TRBJ1-1; unclear D gene. CDR1 and CDR2 from the germline V gene are SGHRS and YFSETQ. This CDR3 is 12 amino acids long. V lost 4 bases, J lost 2 bases, and 6 bases lay in between. The CDR3 region has the DNA TGCGCCAGCAGCCGGGGAAACACTGAAGCTTTCTTT. It is translated as CASSRGNTEAFF.

V and J are TRBV5-4 and TRBJ1-3; D unclear. Deletions cut 0 bases from V and 0 bases from J, with 10 bases between. The CDR3 consists of 16 residues. Per germline, CDR1 SGHNT and CDR2 YYREEE (reference sequence). The CDR3 DNA is TGTGCCAGCAGCTTGGATTCGCGGAACTCTGGAAACACCATATATTTT. Its protein is CASSLDSRNSGNTIYF.

The rearrangement links TRBV2 to TRBJ2-3; the D gene is possibly TRBD1 (5 bases). The germline V gene has CDR1 SNHLY and CDR2 FYNNEI. CDR3 length equals 15 residues. V was cut by 4 bases and J by 2 bases, with 13 bases left in between. The chain's CDR3 is CASSGGRPVTDTQYF. In DNA form, the CDR3 reads TGTGCCAGCAGTGGGGGCAGACCTGTCACAGATACGCAGTATTTT.

The chain has TRBV15 and TRBJ2-7; no reliable D call. V lost 3 bases, J lost 1 base, and 10 bases lay in between. The germline V gene encodes CDR1 LNHNV and CDR2 YYDKDF (reference sequence). The CDR3 is 14 amino acids. CDR3 bases: TGTGCCACCAGCAGCGTACAGCGTTCCTACGAGCAGTACTTC. This sequence encodes CATSSVQRSYEQYF.

This rearrangement joins TRBV4-2 to TRBJ1-6, with D possibly being TRBD1 (5 bases). The CDR3 loop spans 17 amino acids. Germline V gene sequence: CDR1 LGHNA, CDR2 YNFKEQ. Trimming stripped 0 bases from V and 7 bases from J, with 16 bases between. In nucleotides, the CDR3 is TGTGCCAGCAGCCAAGATAAGGGAACAGGATTCAATTCACCCCTCCACTTT. Its protein product is CASSQDKGTGFNSPLHF.

This clone was observed once. The V call is TRBV7-2, the J call TRBJ1-2; D is undetermined. The CDR3 covers 16 residues. Germline CDR1 is SGHTA and CDR2 is FQGNSA. V was trimmed by 4 bases and J by 4 bases, leaving 19 bases between them. The CDR3 DNA reads as TGTGCCAGCAGCTCCTCCTCTTTGGCGGTGGGCTATGGCTACACCTTC. It specifies CASSSSSLAVGYGYTF.